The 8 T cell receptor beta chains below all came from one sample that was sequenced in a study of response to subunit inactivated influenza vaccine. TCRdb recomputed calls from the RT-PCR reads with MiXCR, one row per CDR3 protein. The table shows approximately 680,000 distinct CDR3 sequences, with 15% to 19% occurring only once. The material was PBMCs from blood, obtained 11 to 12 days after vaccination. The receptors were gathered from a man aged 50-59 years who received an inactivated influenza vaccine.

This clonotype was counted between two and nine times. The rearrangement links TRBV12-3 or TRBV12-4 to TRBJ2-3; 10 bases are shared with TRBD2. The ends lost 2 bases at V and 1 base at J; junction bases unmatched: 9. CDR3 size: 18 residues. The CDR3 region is CASSLRRASGGRTDTQYF. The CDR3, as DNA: TGTGCCAGCAGTTTAAGGCGGGCTAGCGGGGGCCGCACAGATACGCAGTATTTT.

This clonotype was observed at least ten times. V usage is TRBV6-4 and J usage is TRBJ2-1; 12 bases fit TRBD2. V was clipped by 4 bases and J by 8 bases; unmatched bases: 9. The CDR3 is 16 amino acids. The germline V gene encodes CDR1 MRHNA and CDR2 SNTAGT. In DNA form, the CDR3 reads TGTGCCAGCAGTGTATCCGGGACTAGCGGGTCCGATGAGCAGTTCTTC. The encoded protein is CASSVSGTSGSDEQFF.

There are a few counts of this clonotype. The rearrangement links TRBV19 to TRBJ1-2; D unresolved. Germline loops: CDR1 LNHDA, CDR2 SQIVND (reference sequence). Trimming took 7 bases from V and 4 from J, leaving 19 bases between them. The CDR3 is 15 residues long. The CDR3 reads CASNPADGALYGYTF. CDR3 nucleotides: TGTGCCAGTAATCCGGCGGACGGAGCCCTCTATGGCTACACCTTC.

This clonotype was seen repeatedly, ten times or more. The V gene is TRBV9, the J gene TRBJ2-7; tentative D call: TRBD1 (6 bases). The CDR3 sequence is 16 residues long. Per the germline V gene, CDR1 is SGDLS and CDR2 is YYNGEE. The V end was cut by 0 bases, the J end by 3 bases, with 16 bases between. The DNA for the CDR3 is TGTGCCAGCAGCGTAGCTCCGACAGGACCGTACTACGAGCAGTACTTC. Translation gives CASSVAPTGPYYEQYF.

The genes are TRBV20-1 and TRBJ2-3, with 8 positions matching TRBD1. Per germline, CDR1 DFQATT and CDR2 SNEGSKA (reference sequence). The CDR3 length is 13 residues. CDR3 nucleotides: TGCACCATGGGACAGGCTCGCACAGATACGCAGTATTTT. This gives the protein CTMGQARTDTQYF.

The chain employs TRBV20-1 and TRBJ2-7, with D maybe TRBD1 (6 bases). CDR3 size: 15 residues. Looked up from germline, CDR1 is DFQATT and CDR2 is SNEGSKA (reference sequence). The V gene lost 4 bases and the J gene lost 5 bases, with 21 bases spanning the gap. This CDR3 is CSAITTGRSFHEQYF. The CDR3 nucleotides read TGCAGTGCTATAACTACAGGGCGGAGTTTCCACGAGCAGTACTTC.

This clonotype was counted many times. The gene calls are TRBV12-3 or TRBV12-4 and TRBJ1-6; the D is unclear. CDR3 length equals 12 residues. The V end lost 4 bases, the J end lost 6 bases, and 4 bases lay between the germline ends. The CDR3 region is CASSSTNSPLHF. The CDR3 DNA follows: TGTGCCAGCAGTTCAACTAATTCACCCCTCCACTTT.

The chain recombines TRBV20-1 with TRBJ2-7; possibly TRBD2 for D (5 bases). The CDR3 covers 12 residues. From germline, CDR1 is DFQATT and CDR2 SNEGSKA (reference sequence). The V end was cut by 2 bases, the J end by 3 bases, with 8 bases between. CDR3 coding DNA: TGCAGTGCTAGACTCGAGGGCTACGAGCAGTACTTC. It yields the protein CSARLEGYEQYF.